The sequence of this TCR beta chain was determined in a study of CD8+ T cells in alopecia areata. Study-wide context: Grafted skin came from C3H/HeJ donors with spontaneous alopecia (roughly 6-12 months old) and was placed on approximately 7-10-week-old female C3H/HeJ mice. Whole-study results and caveats: Alopecia totalis/universalis scalp especially showed more expanded CD8+ clones than normal scalp.

Following extraction, RNA underwent reverse transcription to cDNA, which served as the sequencing template. Only in-frame clones appear in the TCRdb table, and some are missing; sequencing was by immunoSEQ multiplex PCR. The repertoire consists of under 350,000 clones, none detected only once. The sorting of pooled cutaneous lymph node cells relied on CD4, CD8alpha, NKG2D, NKG2ACE and other markers. Trimming stripped 0 bases from V and 4 bases from J, with 13 bases between. The CDR3 consists of 15 residues. Germline lookup yields CDR1 NSHNY and CDR2 SYGAGN. This clone has a handful of counts. What it binds is not known. The genes are named according to mouse. Sequencing ends 4 residues short of the CDR3 end; the germline J gene provides the rest.

The specimen sequenced was CD4+ T cells sorted from a lymph node. The TCR comes from a C3H/HeJ mouse with alopecia areata. Mice of this strain are of MHC haplotype H2-k. The chain links TRBV13-1 to TRBJ1-1; TRBD1 might be the D (6 bases). The CDR3 protein is CASSDGGGGGTEVFF. The CDR3 bases that were read are TGTGCCAGCAGTGATGGGGGGGGCGGGGGCACA.